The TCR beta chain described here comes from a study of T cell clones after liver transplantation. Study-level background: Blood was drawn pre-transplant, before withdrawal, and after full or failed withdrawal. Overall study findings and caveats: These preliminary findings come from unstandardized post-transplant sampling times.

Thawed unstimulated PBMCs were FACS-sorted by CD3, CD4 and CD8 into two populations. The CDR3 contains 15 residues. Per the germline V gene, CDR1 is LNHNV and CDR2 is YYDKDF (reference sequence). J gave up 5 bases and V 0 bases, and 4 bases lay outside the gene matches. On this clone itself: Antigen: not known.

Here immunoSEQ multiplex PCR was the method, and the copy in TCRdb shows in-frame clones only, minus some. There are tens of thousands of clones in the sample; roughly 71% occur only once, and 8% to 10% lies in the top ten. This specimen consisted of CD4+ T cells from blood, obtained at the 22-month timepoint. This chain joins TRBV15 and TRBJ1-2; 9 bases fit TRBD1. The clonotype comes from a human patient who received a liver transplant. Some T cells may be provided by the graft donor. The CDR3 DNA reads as TGTGCCACCAGCAGAGATTTGGGACAGGGTTATGGCTACACCTTC. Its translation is CATSRDLGQGYGYTF.